Presented here are 29 T cell receptor beta chains from one specimen sequenced in a study of T cells in Graves' hyperthyroidism and ophthalmopathy. What was amplified from RNA transcripts were TCR beta CDR3 regions. Initially, a first-round RT-PCR of the TCR CDR3 employed the HTBI primer set. TCRdb itself ran the multiplex PCR reads through MiXCR, one entry per CDR3 protein. The sample holds 300,000 to 400,000 distinct CDR3 sequences; 14% are singletons and the top ten take around 20%. What was sequenced was blood. These receptors all stem from a woman aged 30 to 39 with Graves' ophthalmopathy.

Ten or more counts support this clonotype. V and J are TRBV30 and TRBJ1-5, with a weak D call TRBD1 (6 bases). With 3 bases removed from V and 5 bases from J, the gap between germline ends came to 29 bases. Looked up from germline, CDR1 is GTSNPN and CDR2 is SVGIG (reference sequence). The CDR3 is made up of 19 amino acids. CDR3 sequence reads: CAWREGRGAQKSRHQPQHF. The CDR3 nucleotides read TGTGCCTGGAGGGAGGGCAGGGGAGCTCAAAAGTCGCGCCATCAGCCCCAGCATTTT.

This clonotype came up many times. The chain uses TRBV2 and TRBJ2-4; TRBD2 matches at 7 bases. The germline V gene has CDR1 SNHLY and CDR2 FYNNEI. The CDR3 has 12 residues. V dropped 5 bases and J dropped 8; count of bases not matched to a gene: 3. The CDR3 protein is CASSRGGDIQYF. In DNA, the CDR3 is TGTGCCAGCAGTCGCGGGGGAGACATTCAGTACTTC. The full variable domain, rest sourced from reference TRBV2 and TRBJ2-4, is EPEVTQTPSHQVTQMGQEVILRCVPISNHLYFYWYRQILGQKVEFLVSFYNNEISEKSEIFDDQFSVERPDGSNFTLKIRSTKLEDSAMYFCASSRGGDIQYFGAGTRLSVL.

This clonotype was observed at least ten times. V usage is TRBV30 and J usage is TRBJ1-5, with D unresolved. V shed 2 bases and J shed 3 bases, with 14 bases lying between them. Germline CDR1 reads GTSNPN; CDR2 reads SVGIG (reference sequence). The CDR3 is 15 residues long. CDR3 protein: CAWSLGEQPNQPQHF. The CDR3 bases are TGTGCCTGGAGTCTTGGTGAGCAGCCCAATCAGCCCCAGCATTTT.

This clonotype was counted many times. The V gene is TRBV11-3, the J gene TRBJ1-1; D remains unclear. The CDR3 sequence is 8 residues long. V shed 6 bases and J shed 7 bases, with 0 bases lying between them. Germline values: CDR1 SGHNT, CDR2 YENEEA. The CDR3 DNA follows: TGTGCCAGCAGTGAAGCTTTCTTT. This sequence encodes CASSEAFF. Full variable domain (remainder filled in from reference TRBV11-3 and TRBJ1-1): EAGVVQSPRYKIIEKKQPVAFWCNPISGHNTLYWYLQNLGQGPELLIRYENEEAVDDSQLPKDRFSAERLKGVDSTLKIQPAELGDSAVYLCASSEAFFGQGTRLTVV.

On this clonotype: A much larger clone is a single base away; this may be a read error. This chain joins TRBV20-1 and TRBJ1-2, with TRBD1 as a possible D gene (5 bases). Germline V gives CDR1 DFQATT, CDR2 SNEGSKA (reference sequence). The CDR3 is 14 residues long. CDR3 DNA sequence: TGCAGTGCTAGGCACGCCGGGACCGTCTATGGCTACCCCTTC. Translation gives CSARHAGTVYGYPF.

This clonotype was detected ten times or more. CDR3 sequence (DNA): TGTGCCAGCAGTTTACTAGCCCTTCCAGATACGCAGTATTTT. Protein sequence: CASSLLALPDTQYF. The chain uses TRBV12-3 or TRBV12-4 and TRBJ2-3; maybe TRBD2 (5 bases). The CDR3 runs 14 residues. Between the trimmed V and J ends, which lost 2 bases and 4 bases, there was a span of 10 bases.

The J gene is TRBJ2-2, the V gene TRBV20-1, with TRBD1 identical over 7 bases. J lost 7 bases, V lost 4 bases, and 12 bases had no gene match. This CDR3 spans 15 amino acids. Germline V gene data show CDR1 as DFQATT and CDR2 as SNEGSKA (reference sequence). The CDR3 reads CSATTKGGAIGELFF. CDR3 DNA sequence: TGCAGTGCTACTACAAAAGGGGGCGCGATCGGGGAGCTGTTTTTT.

This clonotype was counted between two and nine times. The genes are TRBV20-1 and TRBJ2-1; D is possibly TRBD2 (6 bases). The CDR3 length is 14 residues. Per the germline V gene, CDR1 is DFQATT and CDR2 is SNEGSKA (reference sequence). Trimming cost V 0 bases and J 8 bases, with 14 bases left between them. CDR3 bases: TGCAGTGCTAGAGAGGGTGGCGGGGTATATGAGCAGTTCTTC. It specifies CSAREGGGVYEQFF.

The genes are TRBV4-1 and TRBJ1-5, with D possibly TRBD1 on 5 matching bases. V gave up 1 base and J gave up 7 bases, with 17 bases separating them. CDR3 length: 16 residues. Germline lookup yields CDR1 MGHRA and CDR2 YSYEKL. For the CDR3, the DNA is TGCGCCAGCAGCCAAGCTCTGTCGCTTGGGGACCAGCCCCAGCATTTT. Protein: CASSQALSLGDQPQHF.

Ten or more counts support this clonotype. This chain uses TRBV2 with TRBJ2-7; the D gene could be TRBD1 or TRBD2 (5 bases each). Germline CDR1 reads SNHLY; CDR2 reads FYNNEI. CDR3 size: 14 residues. Deletions cut 6 bases from V and 1 base from J, with 13 bases between. CDR3 DNA: TGTGCCAGCAGACCAGGTGAGGGGTCCTACGAGCAGTACTTC. Amino acids: CASRPGEGSYEQYF.

This clonotype was counted at least ten times. The chain has TRBV3-1 and TRBJ2-7, with a possible D match to TRBD2 (7 bases). The CDR3 is 16 residues long. V lost 0 bases, J lost 4 bases, and 16 bases lay in between. Germline V gene lookup returns CDR1 LGHDT and CDR2 YNNKEL (reference sequence). CDR3 coding DNA: TGTGCCAGCAGCCAAGATGGGAGGGAAGGGGGTTACGAGCAGTACTTC. This codes for CASSQDGREGGYEQYF.

This clonotype came up a few times. The rearrangement uses TRBV2 and TRBJ2-7; the D call may be TRBD1 or TRBD2 (5 bases each). This CDR3 contains 13 residues. Germline V CDR1 and CDR2: SNHLY, FYNNEI. V dropped 8 bases and J dropped 1 base, with 12 bases sitting between them. CDR3 bases: TGTGCCAGCGTCCGGGACCGATCCTACGAGCAGTACTTC. It translates to CASVRDRSYEQYF.

Regarding this clonotype: The conserved closing phenylalanine or tryptophan is absent in this CDR3, likely reflecting a read error. The chain recombines TRBV20-1 with TRBJ1-1; D perhaps matches TRBD1 (6 bases). The CDR3 covers 13 residues. The germline V gene encodes CDR1 DFQATT and CDR2 SNEGSKA (reference sequence). Trimming removed 6 bases from V and 4 bases from J, with 15 bases in between. CDR3 residues: CSAPRGGSTEAFL. Written as DNA, the CDR3 is TGCAGTGCCCCCAGGGGTGGAAGCACTGAAGCTTTCCTT.

This clonotype was observed at least ten times. CDR3 amino acids: CSAKYQGRPYEQYF. The CDR3 DNA reads TGCAGTGCTAAATATCAGGGCCGACCTTACGAGCAGTACTTC. V gene TRBV20-1 combines with J gene TRBJ2-7, with D possibly matching TRBD1 (5 bases). Germline V lookup: CDR1 DFQATT, CDR2 SNEGSKA (reference sequence). V was clipped by 4 bases and J by 4 bases, with 17 bases between them. This CDR3 contains 14 residues.

Concerning this clonotype itself: This sequence may be a read error, since a much larger clone differs from it by one base. The chain carries TRBV5-1 and TRBJ2-7; 15 nucleotides align to TRBD2. After removal of 4 bases from V and 5 bases from J, the junction contained 10 bases not matched to a gene. Germline V lookup: CDR1 SGHRS, CDR2 YFSETQ. This CDR3 is built from 17 residues. The CDR3: CASSPRTSGGVMNEQYF. The CDR3 DNA follows: TGCGCCAGCAGCCCTCGGACTAGCGGGGGGGTAATGAACGAGCAGTACTTC.

In its sample, this clonotype was seen many times. This chain uses TRBV20-1 with TRBJ2-7; perhaps TRBD2 as D (5 bases). V was cut by 4 bases and J by 3 bases, with 13 bases left in between. The germline V gene encodes CDR1 DFQATT and CDR2 SNEGSKA (reference sequence). CDR3 length: 13 amino acids. The CDR3 DNA is TGCAGTGCTAAAGTCGGGAAAAACTACGAGCAGTACTTC. Translation gives CSAKVGKNYEQYF.

The chain recombines TRBV5-6 with TRBJ2-1, with unresolved D. The germline gives CDR1 SGHDT, CDR2 YYEEEE. The V gene lost 3 bases and the J gene lost 4 bases, with 5 bases spanning the gap. This CDR3 region has 12 residues. In nucleotides, the CDR3 is TGTGCCAGCAGCTCTTATTACAATGAGCAGTTCTTC. Translation: CASSSYYNEQFF.

This clonotype was recorded a few times. CDR3 bases: TGTGCCAGCAGCTTCGGGACTAGCGGGAGGACCGGGGAGCTGTTTTTT. It translates to CASSFGTSGRTGELFF. V usage is TRBV5-6 and J usage is TRBJ2-2; 15 bases fit TRBD2. The germline gives CDR1 SGHDT, CDR2 YYEEEE. The V gene end was trimmed by 2 bases and the J gene end by 5 bases; junction bases not matched to a gene: 1. CDR3 length: 16 amino acids.

This clonotype was recorded at least ten times. V usage is TRBV18 and J usage is TRBJ1-2; a weak D match, TRBD1 (6 bases). Germline V CDR1 and CDR2: KGHSH, LQKENI. The CDR3 runs to 13 residues. V shed 0 bases and J shed 7 bases, with 9 bases lying between them. The CDR3 DNA follows: TGTGCCAGCTCACCACCACAGGGAATTGGCTACACCTTC. Translating it yields CASSPPQGIGYTF.

This clonotype occurred many times. V gene TRBV27 combines with J gene TRBJ2-3; D could derive from TRBD1 or TRBD2 (6 bases each). With 9 bases removed from V and 4 bases from J, the gap between germline ends came to 23 bases. The CDR3 totals 16 residues. The V gene's germline CDR1 is MNHEY and CDR2 SMNVEV (reference sequence). The CDR3 region is CARFILGGRCADTQYF. The CDR3 bases are TGTGCCAGGTTCATCCTTGGGGGGCGGTGCGCAGATACGCAGTATTTT.

In its sample, this clonotype was seen a few times. CDR3 region: CASSFVVGGQPQHF. The CDR3 DNA reads TGTGCCAGCAGCTTCGTAGTGGGGGGTCAGCCCCAGCATTTT. The chain carries TRBV7-2 and TRBJ1-5, with TRBD1 as a possible D gene (5 bases). V was clipped by 3 bases and J by 6 bases, with 12 bases between them. The germline CDR1 and CDR2 sequences are SGHTA and FQGNSA. This CDR3 comprises 14 residues.

Worth noting for this clonotype: This may be a read error: a much more frequent sequence differs by one nucleotide. The chain uses TRBV20-1 and TRBJ2-3; TRBD1 agrees at 9 bases. The germline V gene encodes CDR1 DFQATT and CDR2 SNEGSKA (reference sequence). The CDR3 covers 14 residues. This CDR3 reads CSARQGGFTDTRYF. For the CDR3, the DNA is TGCAGTGCGCGACAGGGGGGTTTCACAGATACGCGGTATTTT.

This clonotype occurred many times. The chain couples TRBV28 to TRBJ2-3; the match to TRBD1 covers 8 bases. CDR1 MDHEN and CDR2 SYDVKM come from the germline V gene. The CDR3 has 16 amino acids. The J segment lost 5 bases and the V segment lost 4 bases, leaving 11 bases of the junction unmatched. As DNA, the CDR3 is TGTGCCAGCAGTTCGACAGGGGCCGATTTAGGAGATACGCAGTATTTT. Translation gives CASSSTGADLGDTQYF.

J is TRBJ2-5 and V is TRBV11-2; tentatively, D is TRBD2 (5 bases). V was cut by 7 bases and J by 4 bases, with 16 bases left in between. This CDR3 region has 14 residues. From germline, CDR1 is SGHAT and CDR2 FQNNGV. The CDR3 region is CASTHRGSGETQYF. The CDR3 DNA follows: TGTGCCAGCACCCACCGCGGGTCCGGAGAGACCCAGTACTTC.

V is TRBV12-3 or TRBV12-4 and J is TRBJ1-2, with D possibly matching TRBD1 (6 bases). V gave up 5 bases and J gave up 4 bases, with 17 bases separating them. The CDR3 covers 15 residues. CDR3 region: CASSPRSGDTYGYTF. The CDR3 DNA is TGTGCCAGCAGTCCGCGGTCCGGGGACACCTATGGCTACACCTTC.

The chain uses TRBV14 and TRBJ1-2; no reliable D call. The CDR3 runs 14 residues. Germline values: CDR1 SGHDN, CDR2 FVKESK. V was pared by 5 bases and J by 3 bases, with 13 bases between. The CDR3 bases are TGTGCCAGCAGCGAAGCGTCCAGCTACTATGGCTACACCTTC. The encoded protein is CASSEASSYYGYTF.

This clonotype was counted many times. V is TRBV7-9 and J is TRBJ2-3; D uncertain. There are 20 residues in the CDR3. The V and J ends lost 5 bases and 9 bases respectively, with 36 bases between them. The germline V gene encodes CDR1 SEHNR and CDR2 FQNEAQ (reference sequence). This CDR3 is CASSQLVTGGFARWLGTQYF. The CDR3 coding sequence is TGTGCCAGCAGCCAGCTCGTGACTGGCGGATTTGCCCGTTGGTTGGGAACGCAGTATTTT.

There are many counts of this clonotype. This chain uses TRBV28 with TRBJ2-3, with D maybe TRBD1 (6 bases). Germline V CDR1 and CDR2: MDHEN, SYDVKM. The CDR3 sequence is 16 residues long. Trimming took off 4 bases at V and 2 bases at J, with 16 bases between the two ends. The DNA of the CDR3 is TGTGCCAGCAGTTCCCGGACAGCGCTTAACACAGATACGCAGTATTTT. It encodes CASSSRTALNTDTQYF.

This sequence joins TRBV7-2 and TRBJ2-1, with D tentatively TRBD1 or TRBD2 (5 bases each). Trimming removed 0 bases at V and 12 bases at J, with 18 bases between. Germline V lookup: CDR1 SGHTA, CDR2 FQGNSA. The CDR3 totals 15 residues. The CDR3 sequence is CASSLAQVGPGAQFF. CDR3 nucleotide sequence: TGTGCCAGCAGCTTAGCGCAGGTGGGCCCCGGGGCGCAGTTCTTC. The variable domain in full, with the rest retrieved from reference TRBV7-2 and TRBJ2-1, is GAGVSQSPSNKVTEKGKDVELRCDPISGHTALYWYRQSLGQGLEFLIYFQGNSAPDKSGLPSDRFSAERTGGSVSTLTIQRTQQEDSAVYLCASSLAQVGPGAQFFGPGTRLTVL.